Listed here are 20 T cell receptor beta chains from one sample, sequenced in a study of post-analysis software for immune sequencing data. General study results and limits: Controls had lower frequencies than patients of 4 or 5 TRBV segments, which included TRBV5-6, TRBV5-1 and TRBV20-1.

Presence of unique molecular identifiers characterized the TCR beta cDNA libraries. MiXCR was run by TCRdb on the PCR reads, yielding one entry per CDR3 protein. The repertoire holds under 900,000 distinct CDR3 sequences, with approximately 53% as singletons. No antigen is known for these receptors. The sample was blood. The receptors here all came from a girl aged 10 to 17 with multiple sclerosis.

The chain joins TRBV5-1 to TRBJ2-7, with D perhaps assigned TRBD1 or TRBD2 (5 bases each). The CDR3 sequence is 14 residues long. Germline values: CDR1 SGHRS, CDR2 YFSETQ. V was cut by 4 bases and J by 2 bases, with 13 bases left in between. The DNA for the CDR3 is TGCGCCAGCAGCGGACGGCAGGGAGCCTACGAGCAGTACTTC. It yields the protein CASSGRQGAYEQYF.

This sequence joins TRBV25-1 and TRBJ2-3; D possibly corresponds to TRBD2 (6 bases). The CDR3 spans 14 residues. Trimming removed 2 bases at V and 0 bases at J, with 6 bases between. Looked up from germline, CDR1 is MGHDK and CDR2 is SYGVNS. CDR3 sequence reads: CASSEGTSTDTQYF. The DNA for the CDR3 is TGTGCCAGCAGTGAAGGGACTAGCACAGATACGCAGTATTTT.

This clonotype was counted between two and nine times. The chain links TRBV29-1 to TRBJ2-4; the D gene is possibly TRBD1 (7 bases). CDR3 size: 16 residues. With 6 bases removed from V and 0 bases from J, the gap between germline ends came to 18 bases. Germline V lookup: CDR1 SQVTM, CDR2 ANQGSEA. This CDR3 reads CSVQYRQGLAKNIQYF. CDR3 coding DNA: TGCAGCGTACAATACCGACAGGGACTAGCCAAAAACATTCAGTACTTC.

The genes are TRBV18 and TRBJ2-1; D remains ambiguous. This CDR3 region has 16 residues. The germline V and J ends were trimmed by 2 bases and 8 bases, with 19 bases remaining between them. Per germline, CDR1 KGHSH and CDR2 LQKENI. DNA of the CDR3: TGTGCCAGCTCACCAGCTATGACTTTCCGCTCCCATGAGCAGTTCTTC. As protein: CASSPAMTFRSHEQFF.

CDR3 in amino acids: CASSPGRSTDTQYF. In DNA, the CDR3 is TGTGCCAGCAGCCCCGGACGAAGCACAGATACGCAGTATTTT. The J gene is TRBJ2-3, the V gene TRBV7-6, with no clear D. The CDR3 spans 14 residues. Trimming stripped 5 bases from V and 0 bases from J, with 9 bases between. CDR1 and CDR2 from the germline V gene are SGHVS and FNYEAQ.

The chain couples TRBV3-1 to TRBJ2-7; TRBD1 is a possible D gene (5 bases). CDR1 and CDR2 from the germline V gene are LGHDT and YNNKEL (reference sequence). Trimming removed 4 bases from V and 2 bases from J, with 18 bases in between. The CDR3 is 16 residues long. CDR3 sequence reads: CASSPYLTQDTYEQYF. CDR3 DNA sequence: TGTGCCAGCAGCCCGTACCTTACACAGGATACCTACGAGCAGTACTTC.

This clonotype was observed a handful of times. The chain is built from TRBV5-5 and TRBJ2-1, with 7 bases matching TRBD1. Germline V CDR1 and CDR2: SGHKS, YYEKEE (reference sequence). The V gene end was trimmed by 3 bases and the J gene end by 7 bases; junction bases not matched to a gene: 10. The CDR3 covers 15 residues. CDR3 loop: CASSSTGSKSNEQFF. The CDR3 DNA reads TGTGCCAGCAGCTCGACAGGGAGTAAGTCAAATGAGCAGTTCTTC.

This clonotype was recorded once. The chain combines TRBV27 with TRBJ2-7, with D perhaps matching TRBD1 (5 bases). CDR3 size: 13 residues. V was shortened by 6 bases and J by 10 bases, with 19 bases between the two germline ends. Germline V gene data show CDR1 as MNHEY and CDR2 as SMNVEV (reference sequence). CDR3 nucleotides: TGTGCCAGCAGCCCACTCTCCCAGGGTACCCAGTACTTC. Residues: CASSPLSQGTQYF.

The rearrangement joins TRBV20-1 to TRBJ2-3; D is unresolved. The CDR3 spans 15 residues. Germline CDR1 reads DFQATT; CDR2 reads SNEGSKA (reference sequence). V was trimmed by 6 bases and J by 4 bases, leaving 20 bases between them. CDR3 protein: CSALTTSPRADTQYF. The CDR3 DNA follows: TGCAGTGCCTTAACGACGTCCCCCCGCGCAGATACGCAGTATTTT.

The chain couples TRBV7-3 to TRBJ2-1; D not certain. The germline V gene encodes CDR1 SGHTA and CDR2 FQGTGA. Deletions cut 6 bases from V and 2 bases from J, with 14 bases between. The CDR3 length is 15 residues. The CDR3 loop is CASSLRVGAYNEQFF. The CDR3 DNA follows: TGTGCCAGCAGTCTACGGGTTGGTGCCTACAATGAGCAGTTCTTC.

V usage is TRBV20-1 and J usage is TRBJ2-1; a weak D match, TRBD2 (6 bases). This CDR3 comprises 14 residues. The V end was cut by 3 bases, the J end by 1 base, with 10 bases between. Germline-derived CDR1 and CDR2 are DFQATT and SNEGSKA (reference sequence). CDR3 sequence: CSASGSGSYNEQFF. CDR3 bases: TGCAGTGCTAGTGGAAGCGGGTCCTACAATGAGCAGTTCTTC.

Only one count was recorded for this clonotype. The chain couples TRBV14 to TRBJ2-3; 14 nucleotides align to TRBD2. The CDR3 is made up of 20 amino acids. Germline V lookup: CDR1 SGHDN, CDR2 FVKESK. The J segment lost 0 bases and the V segment lost 3 bases, leaving 11 bases of the junction unmatched. The CDR3 sequence is CASSQRWPGTSGSSTDTQYF. The CDR3 bases are TGTGCCAGCAGCCAGAGGTGGCCCGGGACTAGCGGGAGTAGCACAGATACGCAGTATTTT. Variable domain in full (rest from reference TRBV14 and TRBJ2-3): EAGVTQFPSHSVIEKGQTVTLRCDPISGHDNLYWYRRVMGKEIKFLLHFVKESKQDESGMPNNRFLAERTGGTYSTLKVQPAELEDSGVYFCASSQRWPGTSGSSTDTQYFGPGTRLTVL.

The rearrangement links TRBV30 to TRBJ2-4, with TRBD1 identical over 10 bases. The J call may not be correct, given that the DNA end is closer to TRBJ2-7. Per the germline V gene, CDR1 is GTSNPN and CDR2 is SVGIG (reference sequence). The CDR3 is 16 amino acids. The CDR3 bases are TGTGCCTGGGGACAGGGGGTCCTATTTTTCCCCTACGAGCAGTACTTC. Translated, it gives CAWGQGVLFFPYEQYF.

This clonotype was picked up one time. The chain recombines TRBV13 with TRBJ1-2; 9 bases agree with TRBD1. CDR3 length: 17 residues. Trimming at V came to 1 base and at J to 8 bases, leaving 14 bases not matched to a gene. Germline V lookup: CDR1 PRHDT, CDR2 FYEKMQ (reference sequence). The CDR3 protein is CASSLAGGATGGRGYTF. In DNA form, the CDR3 reads TGTGCCAGCAGCTTAGCCGGGGGCGCCACAGGGGGCCGAGGCTACACCTTC.

This clonotype was detected only a few times. The rearrangement joins TRBV7-2 to TRBJ2-3; weak D call: TRBD1 (5 bases). Germline V gene sequence: CDR1 SGHTA, CDR2 FQGNSA. The CDR3 length is 14 residues. Deletions cut 3 bases from V and 1 base from J, with 8 bases between. CDR3 in DNA: TGTGCCAGCAGCTTTGGACAACGCACAGATACGCAGTATTTT. Residues: CASSFGQRTDTQYF.

This chain uses TRBV6-4 with TRBJ1-5, with a tentative D call TRBD1 (6 bases). This CDR3 contains 15 residues. CDR1 MRHNA and CDR2 SNTAGT come from the germline V gene. Trimming removed 6 bases from V and 0 bases from J, with 12 bases in between. The CDR3 DNA sequence: TGTGCCAGCAGGACTCAGGGGAATAGCAATCAGCCCCAGCATTTT. Protein product: CASRTQGNSNQPQHF.

In its sample, this clonotype was seen a few times. The genes are TRBV12-3 or TRBV12-4 and TRBJ1-4; D is undetermined. The V gene lost 4 bases and the J gene lost 7 bases, with 16 bases spanning the gap. This CDR3 is 15 amino acids long. For the CDR3, the DNA is TGTGCCAGCAGTTCCTTCTTGGGTGAAAGTGAAAAACTGTTTTTT. Protein product: CASSSFLGESEKLFF.

This clonotype was seen only a few times. V and J are TRBV9 and TRBJ1-2, with a weak D call TRBD1 (5 bases). This CDR3 has 15 residues. Germline CDR1 is SGDLS and CDR2 is YYNGEE. V lost 0 bases to trimming and J lost 0 bases, with 9 bases between them. CDR3 residues: CASSVGDLANYGYTF. As DNA, the CDR3 is TGTGCCAGCAGCGTAGGGGACCTGGCTAACTATGGCTACACCTTC.

The chain employs TRBV12-3 or TRBV12-4 and TRBJ1-2, with D unresolved. V lost 1 base to trimming and J lost 4 bases, with 10 bases between them. The CDR3 covers 14 residues. CDR3 coding DNA: TGTGCCAGCAGTTTAGGCGGGTTGGGCTATGGCTACACCTTC. Translating gives CASSLGGLGYGYTF.

The chain employs TRBV15 and TRBJ2-7; 9 bases are shared with TRBD1. The germline V gene encodes CDR1 LNHNV and CDR2 YYDKDF (reference sequence). The CDR3 sequence is 16 residues long. V trimming: 5 bases; J trimming: 0 bases; junction bases outside the gene matches: 8. The CDR3: CATSGTDRGFSYEQYF. The CDR3 DNA reads TGTGCCACCAGCGGAACGGACAGGGGCTTCTCCTACGAGCAGTACTTC. The whole variable domain, filled in from reference TRBV15 and TRBJ2-7, reads DAMVIQNPRYQVTQFGKPVTLSCSQTLNHNVMYWYQQKSSQAPKLLFHYYDKDFNNEADTPDNFQSRRPNTSFCFLDIRSPGLGDTAMYLCATSGTDRGFSYEQYFGPGTRLTVT.